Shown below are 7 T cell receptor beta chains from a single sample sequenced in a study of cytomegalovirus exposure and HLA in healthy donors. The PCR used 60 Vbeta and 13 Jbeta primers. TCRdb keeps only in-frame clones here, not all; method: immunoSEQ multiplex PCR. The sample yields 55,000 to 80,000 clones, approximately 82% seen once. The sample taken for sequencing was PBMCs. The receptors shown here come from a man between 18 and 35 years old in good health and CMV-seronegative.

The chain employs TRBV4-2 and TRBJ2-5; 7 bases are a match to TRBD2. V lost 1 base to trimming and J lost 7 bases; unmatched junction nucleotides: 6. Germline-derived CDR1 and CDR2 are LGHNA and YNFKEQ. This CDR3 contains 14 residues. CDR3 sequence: CASSQGPGRGTQYF. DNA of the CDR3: TGTGCCAGCAGCCAAGGGCCAGGGAGGGGGACCCAGTACTTC.

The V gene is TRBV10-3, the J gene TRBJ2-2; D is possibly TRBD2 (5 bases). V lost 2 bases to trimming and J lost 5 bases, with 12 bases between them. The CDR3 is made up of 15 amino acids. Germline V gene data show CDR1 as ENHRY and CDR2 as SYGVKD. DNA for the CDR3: TGTGCCATCAGTGAGGGGAGCAAAAGTACCGGGGAGCTGTTTTTT. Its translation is CAISEGSKSTGELFF.

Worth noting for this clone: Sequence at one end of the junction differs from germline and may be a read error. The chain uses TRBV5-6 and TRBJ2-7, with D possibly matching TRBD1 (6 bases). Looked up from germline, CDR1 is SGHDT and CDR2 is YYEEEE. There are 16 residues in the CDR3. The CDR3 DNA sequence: TGTGCCAGCAGCTTGATCGGACAGAGTCCCCCCTACGAGCAGCACTTC. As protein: CASSLIGQSPPYEQHF.

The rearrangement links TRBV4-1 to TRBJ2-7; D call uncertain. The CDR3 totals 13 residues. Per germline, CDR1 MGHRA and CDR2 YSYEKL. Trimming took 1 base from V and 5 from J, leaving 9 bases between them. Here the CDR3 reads CASSQVREDEQYF. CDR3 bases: TGCGCCAGCAGCCAAGTCCGAGAGGACGAGCAGTACTTC.

CDR3 coding DNA: TGCGCCAGCAGTGAGTCTGGCAGGAACACAGATACGCAGTATTTT. It yields the protein CASSESGRNTDTQYF. The chain links TRBV10-1 to TRBJ2-3; no clear D. The CDR3 loop spans 15 amino acids. The germline gives CDR1 WNHNN, CDR2 SYGVQD (reference sequence). Trimming cost V 0 bases and J 2 bases, with 9 bases left between them.

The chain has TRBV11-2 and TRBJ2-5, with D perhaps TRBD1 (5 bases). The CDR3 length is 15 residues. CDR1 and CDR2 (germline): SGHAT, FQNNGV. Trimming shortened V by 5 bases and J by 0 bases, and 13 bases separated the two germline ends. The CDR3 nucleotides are TGTGCCAGCAGCGCCAGGGTACGGTACCAAGAGACCCAGTACTTC. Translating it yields CASSARVRYQETQYF.

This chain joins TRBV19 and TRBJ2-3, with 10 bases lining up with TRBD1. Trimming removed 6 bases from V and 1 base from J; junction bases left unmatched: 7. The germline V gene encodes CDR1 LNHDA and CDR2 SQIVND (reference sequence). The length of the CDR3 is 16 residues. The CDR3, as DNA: TGTGCCAGTAGGAACTATGGACAGGGGGGCACAGATACGCAGTATTTT. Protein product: CASRNYGQGGTDTQYF.